Following are 2 T cell receptor beta chains from one sample sequenced in a study of cytomegalovirus exposure and HLA in healthy donors. Researchers ran the PCR with 60 Vbeta and 13 Jbeta primers. This table comes from immunoSEQ multiplex PCR, and its TCRdb copy is limited to in-frame clones, with some not included. The sample holds around 100,000 clones, 79% seen once. The sample consisted of PBMCs. The receptors originated from a man in his fifties in good health and CMV-seropositive.

This sequence joins TRBV5-4 and TRBJ2-1, with 13 positions matching TRBD2. The CDR3 has 18 amino acids. The V and J ends lost 3 bases and 4 bases, in that order; junction bases with no gene match: 10. CDR1 is SGHNT and CDR2 is YYREEE in the germline V gene (reference sequence). CDR3 in amino acids: CASSSRTSGSWGYNEQFF. DNA of the CDR3: TGTGCCAGCAGCTCCAGGACTAGCGGGAGTTGGGGATACAATGAGCAGTTCTTC.

This clone was picked up a small number of times. V is TRBV9 and J is TRBJ2-2, with TRBD1 as a possible D gene (6 bases). Between the trimmed V and J ends, which lost 1 base and 5 bases, there was a span of 12 bases. The CDR3 loop spans 15 amino acids. In germline, CDR1 is SGDLS, CDR2 YYNGEE. The CDR3 DNA reads as TGTGCCAGCAGCGTAACAGGGATATCGACCGGGGAGCTGTTTTTT. It encodes CASSVTGISTGELFF.